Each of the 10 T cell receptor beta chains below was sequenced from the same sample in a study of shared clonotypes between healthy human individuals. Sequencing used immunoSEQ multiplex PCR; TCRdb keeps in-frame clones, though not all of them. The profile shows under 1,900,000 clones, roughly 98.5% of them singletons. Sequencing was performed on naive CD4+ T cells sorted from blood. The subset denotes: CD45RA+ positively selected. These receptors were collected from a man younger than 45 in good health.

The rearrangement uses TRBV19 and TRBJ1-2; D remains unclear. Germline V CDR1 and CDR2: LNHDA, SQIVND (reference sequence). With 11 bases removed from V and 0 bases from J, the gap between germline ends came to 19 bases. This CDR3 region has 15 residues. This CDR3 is CAPHFPNRPNYGYTF. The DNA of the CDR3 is TGTGCCCCCCATTTCCCCAACAGACCTAACTATGGCTACACCTTC.

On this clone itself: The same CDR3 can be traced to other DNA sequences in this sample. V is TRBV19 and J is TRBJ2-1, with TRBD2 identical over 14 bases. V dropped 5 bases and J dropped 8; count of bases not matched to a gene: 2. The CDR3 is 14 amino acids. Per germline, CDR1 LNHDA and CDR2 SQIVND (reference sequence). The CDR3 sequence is CASSLGLAGDEQFF. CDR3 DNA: TGTGCCAGTAGTCTGGGACTAGCGGGGGATGAGCAGTTCTTC.

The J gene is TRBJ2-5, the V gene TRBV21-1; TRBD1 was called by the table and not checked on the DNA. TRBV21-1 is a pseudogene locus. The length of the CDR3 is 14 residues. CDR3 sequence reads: CASRQTGVGETQYF. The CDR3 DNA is TGTGCCAGCAGACAGACAGGGGTGGGAGAGACCCAGTACTTC.

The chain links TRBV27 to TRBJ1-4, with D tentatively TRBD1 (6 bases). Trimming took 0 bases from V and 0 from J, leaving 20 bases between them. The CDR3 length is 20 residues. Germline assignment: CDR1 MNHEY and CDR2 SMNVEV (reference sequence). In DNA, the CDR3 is TGTGCCAGCAGTTTATCCCGCGGACAGACTTACCCGGCAACTAATGAAAAACTGTTTTTT. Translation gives CASSLSRGQTYPATNEKLFF.

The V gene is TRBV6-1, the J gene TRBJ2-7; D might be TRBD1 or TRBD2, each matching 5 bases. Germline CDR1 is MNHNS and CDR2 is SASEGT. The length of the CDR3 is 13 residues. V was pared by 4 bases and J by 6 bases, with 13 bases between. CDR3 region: CASSAGVGGEQYF. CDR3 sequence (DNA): TGTGCCAGCAGTGCCGGGGTTGGGGGCGAGCAGTACTTC.

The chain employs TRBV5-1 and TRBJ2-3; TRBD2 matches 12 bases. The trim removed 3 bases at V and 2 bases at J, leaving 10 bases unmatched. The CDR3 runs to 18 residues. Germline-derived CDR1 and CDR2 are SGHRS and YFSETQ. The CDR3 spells CASSSGLLAGGPTDTQYF. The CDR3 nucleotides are TGCGCCAGCAGCTCCGGACTACTAGCGGGAGGCCCCACAGATACGCAGTATTTT. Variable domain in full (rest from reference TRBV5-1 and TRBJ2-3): KAGVTQTPRYLIKTRGQQVTLSCSPISGHRSVSWYQQTPGQGLQFLFEYFSETQRNKGNFPGRFSGRQFSNSRSEMNVSTLELGDSALYLCASSSGLLAGGPTDTQYFGPGTRLTVL.

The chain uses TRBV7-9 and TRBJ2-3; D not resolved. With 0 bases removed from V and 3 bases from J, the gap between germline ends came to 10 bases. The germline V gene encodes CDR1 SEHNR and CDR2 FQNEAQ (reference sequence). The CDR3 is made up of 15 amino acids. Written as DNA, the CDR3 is TGTGCCAGCAGCTTAGCCGGGCACATAACAGATACGCAGTATTTT. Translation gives CASSLAGHITDTQYF.

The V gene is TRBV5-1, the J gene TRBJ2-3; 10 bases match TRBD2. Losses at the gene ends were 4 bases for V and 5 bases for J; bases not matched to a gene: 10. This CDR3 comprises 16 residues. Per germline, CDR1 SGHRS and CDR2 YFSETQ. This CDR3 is CASSPGLADLGDTQYF. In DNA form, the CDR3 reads TGCGCCAGCAGCCCAGGACTAGCGGACCTGGGAGATACGCAGTATTTT.

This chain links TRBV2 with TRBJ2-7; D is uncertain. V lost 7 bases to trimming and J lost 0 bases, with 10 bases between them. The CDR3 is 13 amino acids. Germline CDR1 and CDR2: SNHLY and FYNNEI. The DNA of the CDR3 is TGTGCCAGCAAAGGGCCGGCCTCCTACGAGCAGTACTTC. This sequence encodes CASKGPASYEQYF.

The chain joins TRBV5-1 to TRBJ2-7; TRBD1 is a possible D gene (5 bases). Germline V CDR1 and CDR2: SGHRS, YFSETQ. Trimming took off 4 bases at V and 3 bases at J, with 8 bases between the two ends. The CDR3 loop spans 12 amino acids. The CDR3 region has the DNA TGCGCCAGCAGCCTGACAGACTACGAGCAGTACTTC. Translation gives CASSLTDYEQYF.